This T cell receptor (beta chain) emerged from a study of T-cell memory formation after mild COVID-19. TCRdb passed the 5' RACE reads through MiXCR, listing each CDR3 protein once. The table lists about 270,000 distinct CDR3 sequences, 16% of them singletons. The length of the CDR3 is 11 residues. CDR1 is LGHDT and CDR2 is YNNKEL in the germline V gene (reference sequence). V lost 4 bases and J 9 bases, leaving 7 bases between the germline ends. Specimen: PBMCs or a T cell subset sorted from them (not recorded which). This clonotype was obtained from a man aged 18 to 35 who had mild COVID-19 (a few samples of this study predate the infection). Cell type and time point are not known. The V gene is TRBV3-1, the J gene TRBJ1-5; perhaps TRBD1 as D (6 bases). CDR3 in DNA: TGTGCCAGCAGCCGAGGGGGGCCCCAGCATTTT. Residues: CASSRGGPQHF.